This TCR beta chain was sequenced during a study of blood T cell repertoires in COVID-19. Study information: Samples taken during acute and convalescent COVID-19 were collected in the United States, Italy and Spain.

Authors' analysis steps: Reference gene primers were amplified, and this amplification served to estimate nucleated cell counts. The method was immunoSEQ multiplex PCR; TCRdb's version includes in-frame clones alone and lacks a portion of them. The DNA was the basis for D and trimming; V, J and clone size are from that table. The sample carries hundreds of thousands of clones, over 75% recorded once. The germline V gene has CDR1 KGHSH and CDR2 LQKENI. This CDR3 has 15 amino acids. Trimming stripped 6 bases from V and 1 base from J, with 12 bases between. Cohort 3 donors counted as recovered after two negative PCRs, clearance, or resolved symptoms.

The chain recombines TRBV18 with TRBJ2-2, with D tentatively TRBD2 (5 bases). This TCR derives from a woman aged 18-35 years who had recovered from COVID-19. The material sequenced was PBMCs or T cells enriched from blood (not recorded which). The CDR3 protein is CASSRGGENTGELFF. CDR3 nucleotide sequence: TGTGCCAGCTCCCGCGGAGGCGAGAACACCGGGGAGCTGTTTTTT. Full variable domain (rest looked up from reference TRBV18 and TRBJ2-2): NAGVMQNPRHLVRRRGQEARLRCSPMKGHSHVYWYRQLPEEGLKFMVYLQKENIIDESGMPKERFSAEFPKEGPSILRIQQVVRGDSAAYFCASSRGGENTGELFFGEGSRLTVL.